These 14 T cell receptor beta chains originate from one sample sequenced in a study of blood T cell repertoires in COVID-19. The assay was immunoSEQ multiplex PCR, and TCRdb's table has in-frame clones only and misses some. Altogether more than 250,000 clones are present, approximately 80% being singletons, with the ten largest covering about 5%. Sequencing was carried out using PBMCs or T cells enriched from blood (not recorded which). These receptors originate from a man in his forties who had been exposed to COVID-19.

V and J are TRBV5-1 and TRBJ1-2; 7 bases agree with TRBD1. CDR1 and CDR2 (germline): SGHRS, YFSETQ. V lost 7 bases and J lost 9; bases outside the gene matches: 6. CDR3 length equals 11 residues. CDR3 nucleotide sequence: TGCGCCAGCGACAGACAGGGCCGCTACACCTTC. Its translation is CASDRQGRYTF.

This CDR3 reads CASSLSQGIGEKLFF. The CDR3, as DNA: TGCGCCAGCAGCCTATCACAGGGGATCGGGGAAAAACTGTTTTTT. The V gene is TRBV5-1, the J gene TRBJ1-4, with 7 bases fitting TRBD1. V was pared by 4 bases and J by 8 bases, with 11 bases of the junction left unmatched. Per germline, CDR1 SGHRS and CDR2 YFSETQ. The CDR3 spans 15 residues.

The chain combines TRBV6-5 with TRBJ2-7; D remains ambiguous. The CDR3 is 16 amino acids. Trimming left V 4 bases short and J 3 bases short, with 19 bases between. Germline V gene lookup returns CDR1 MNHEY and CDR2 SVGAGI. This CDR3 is CASSLAEVLGRYEQYF. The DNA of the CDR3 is TGTGCCAGCAGTTTAGCCGAGGTCCTAGGCCGCTACGAGCAGTACTTC.

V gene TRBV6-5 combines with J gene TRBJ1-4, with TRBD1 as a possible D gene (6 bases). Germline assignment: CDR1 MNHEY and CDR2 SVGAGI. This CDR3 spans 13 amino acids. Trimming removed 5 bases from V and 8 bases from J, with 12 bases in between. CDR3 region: CASSLQGGEKLFF. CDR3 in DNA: TGTGCCAGCAGTCTACAGGGTGGCGAAAAACTGTTTTTT.

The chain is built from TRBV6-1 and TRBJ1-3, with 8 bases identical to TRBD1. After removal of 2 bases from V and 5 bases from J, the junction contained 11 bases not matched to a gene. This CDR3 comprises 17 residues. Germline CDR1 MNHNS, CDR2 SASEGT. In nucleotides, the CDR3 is TGTGCCAGCAGTGAAACCGGCCAACAGGGGGGTCGAAACACCATATATTTT. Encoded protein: CASSETGQQGGRNTIYF.

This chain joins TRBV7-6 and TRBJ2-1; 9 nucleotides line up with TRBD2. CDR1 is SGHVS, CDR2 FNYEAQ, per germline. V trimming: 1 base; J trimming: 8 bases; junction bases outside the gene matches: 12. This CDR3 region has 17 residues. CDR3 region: CASSLGIGGLATYEQFF. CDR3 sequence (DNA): TGTGCCAGCAGCTTAGGTATTGGGGGACTAGCCACGTATGAGCAGTTCTTC. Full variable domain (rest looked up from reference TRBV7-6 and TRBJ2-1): GAGVSQSPRYKVTKRGQDVALRCDPISGHVSLYWYRQALGQGPEFLTYFNYEAQQDKSGLPNDRFSAERPEGSISTLTIQRTEQRDSAMYRCASSLGIGGLATYEQFFGPGTRLTVL.

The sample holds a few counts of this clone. Here the CDR3 reads CAWSLGGVTEAFF. The CDR3 DNA is TGTGCCTGGAGCCTGGGGGGAGTCACTGAAGCTTTCTTT. V usage is TRBV30 and J usage is TRBJ1-1; a possible D gene is TRBD1 (5 bases). The CDR3 covers 13 residues. V was clipped by 3 bases and J by 4 bases, with 12 bases between them. Germline V lookup: CDR1 GTSNPN, CDR2 SVGIG (reference sequence). Using reference TRBV30 and TRBJ1-1 for the parts outside the CDR3, the full variable domain is SQTIHQWPATLVQPVGSPLSLECTVEGTSNPNLYWYRQAAGRGLQLLFYSVGIGQISSEVPQNLSASRPQDRQFILSSKKLLLSDSGFYLCAWSLGGVTEAFFGQGTRLTVV.

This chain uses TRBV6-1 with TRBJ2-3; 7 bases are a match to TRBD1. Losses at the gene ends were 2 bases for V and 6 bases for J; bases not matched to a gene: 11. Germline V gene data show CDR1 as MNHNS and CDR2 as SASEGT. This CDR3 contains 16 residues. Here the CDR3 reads CASSELGGAGWDTQYF. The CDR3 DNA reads TGTGCCAGCAGTGAACTAGGGGGCGCAGGTTGGGATACGCAGTATTTT.

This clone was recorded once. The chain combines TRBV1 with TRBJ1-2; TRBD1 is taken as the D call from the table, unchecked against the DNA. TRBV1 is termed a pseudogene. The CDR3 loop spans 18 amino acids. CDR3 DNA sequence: TGCACCAGCAGCCAAGATTCCACACCCATGGGCAGAGTCTATGGCTACACCTTC. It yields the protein CTSSQDSTPMGRVYGYTF.

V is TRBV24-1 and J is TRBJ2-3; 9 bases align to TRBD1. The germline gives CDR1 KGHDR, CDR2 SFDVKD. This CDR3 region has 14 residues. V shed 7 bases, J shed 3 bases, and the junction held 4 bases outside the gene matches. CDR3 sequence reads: CATRPGQGTDTQYF. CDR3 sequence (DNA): TGTGCCACCAGACCGGGACAGGGTACAGATACGCAGTATTTT.

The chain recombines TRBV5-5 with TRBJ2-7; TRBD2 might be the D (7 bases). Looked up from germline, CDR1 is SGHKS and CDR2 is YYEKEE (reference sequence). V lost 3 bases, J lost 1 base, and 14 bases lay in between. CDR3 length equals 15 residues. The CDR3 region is CASSSVGGRSYEQYF. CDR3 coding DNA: TGTGCCAGCAGCTCGGTGGGGGGGCGATCCTACGAGCAGTACTTC.

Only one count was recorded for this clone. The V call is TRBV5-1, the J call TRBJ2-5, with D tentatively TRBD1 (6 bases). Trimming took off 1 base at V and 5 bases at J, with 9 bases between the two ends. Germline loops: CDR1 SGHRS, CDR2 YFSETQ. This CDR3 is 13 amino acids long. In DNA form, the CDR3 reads TGCGCCAGCAGCTTGCAGGGGTTGGAGACCCAGTACTTC. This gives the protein CASSLQGLETQYF.

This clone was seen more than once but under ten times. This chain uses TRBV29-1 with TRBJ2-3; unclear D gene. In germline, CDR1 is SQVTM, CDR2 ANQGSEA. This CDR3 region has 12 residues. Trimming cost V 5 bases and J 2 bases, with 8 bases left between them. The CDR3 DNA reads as TGCAGCGTTCACCAGATCACAGATACGCAGTATTTT. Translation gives CSVHQITDTQYF.

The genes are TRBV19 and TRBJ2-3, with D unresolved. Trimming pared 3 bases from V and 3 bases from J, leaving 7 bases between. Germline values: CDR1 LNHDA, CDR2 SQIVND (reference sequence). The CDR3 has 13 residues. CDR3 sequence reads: CASSIPVTDTQYF. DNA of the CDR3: TGTGCCAGTAGTATCCCAGTAACAGATACGCAGTATTTT. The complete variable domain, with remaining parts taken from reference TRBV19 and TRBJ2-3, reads DGGITQSPKYLFRKEGQNVTLSCEQNLNHDAMYWYRQDPGQGLRLIYYSQIVNDFQKGDIAEGYSVSREKKESFPLTVTSAQKNPTAFYLCASSIPVTDTQYFGPGTRLTVL.